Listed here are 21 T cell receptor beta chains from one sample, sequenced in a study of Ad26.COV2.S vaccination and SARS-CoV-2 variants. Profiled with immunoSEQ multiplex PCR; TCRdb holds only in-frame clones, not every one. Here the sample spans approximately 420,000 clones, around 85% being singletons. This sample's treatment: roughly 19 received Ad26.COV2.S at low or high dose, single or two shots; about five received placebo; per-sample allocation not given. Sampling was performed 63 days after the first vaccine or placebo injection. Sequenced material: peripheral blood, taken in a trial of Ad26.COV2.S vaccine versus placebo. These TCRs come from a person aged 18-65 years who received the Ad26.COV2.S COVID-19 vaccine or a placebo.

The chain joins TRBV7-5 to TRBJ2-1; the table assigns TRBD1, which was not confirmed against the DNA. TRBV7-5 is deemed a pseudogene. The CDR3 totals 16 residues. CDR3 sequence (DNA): TGTGTCAGAACCTCCCGAGGGGACAGGGGCCACAATGAGCAGTTCTTC. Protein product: CVRTSRGDRGHNEQFF.

The CDR3 loop reads CASTWTTGVGTEAFF. The CDR3 DNA follows: TGTGCCAGTACCTGGACGACAGGGGTTGGCACTGAAGCTTTCTTT. The chain is built from TRBV6-6 and TRBJ1-1, with TRBD1 identical over 8 bases. J lost 4 bases, V lost 9 bases, and 13 bases had no gene match. This CDR3 contains 15 residues. Per germline, CDR1 MNHNY and CDR2 SVGAGI (reference sequence).

This CDR3 is CATGTGEKTQYF. For the CDR3, the DNA is TGTGCCACAGGGACAGGGGAAAAGACCCAGTACTTC. The chain has TRBV5-4 and TRBJ2-5; 10 bases fit TRBD1. CDR1 is SGHNT and CDR2 is YYREEE in the germline V gene (reference sequence). The V segment lost 9 bases and the J segment 6 bases; nucleotides outside the gene matches: 5. CDR3 length equals 12 residues.

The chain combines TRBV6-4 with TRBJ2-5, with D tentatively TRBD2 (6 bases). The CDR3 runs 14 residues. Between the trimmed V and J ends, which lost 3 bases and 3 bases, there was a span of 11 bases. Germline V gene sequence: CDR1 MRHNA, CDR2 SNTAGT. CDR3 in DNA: TGTGCCAGCAGTGATGGGAGGTCCGAAGAGACCCAGTACTTC. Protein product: CASSDGRSEETQYF.

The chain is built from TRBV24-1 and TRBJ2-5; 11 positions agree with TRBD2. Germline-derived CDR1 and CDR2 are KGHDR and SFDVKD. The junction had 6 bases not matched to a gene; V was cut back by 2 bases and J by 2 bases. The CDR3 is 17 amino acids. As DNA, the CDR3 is TGTGCCACCAGTGATTCGGGGACTAGCGGCTTGCAAGAGACCCAGTACTTC. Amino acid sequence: CATSDSGTSGLQETQYF.

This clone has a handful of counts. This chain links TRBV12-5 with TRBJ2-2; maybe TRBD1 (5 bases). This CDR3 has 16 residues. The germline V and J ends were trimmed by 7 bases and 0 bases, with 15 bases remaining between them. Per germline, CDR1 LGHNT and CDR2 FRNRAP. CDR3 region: CASAFSDIANTGELFF. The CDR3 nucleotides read TGTGCTAGTGCTTTCTCGGACATCGCGAACACCGGGGAGCTGTTTTTT.

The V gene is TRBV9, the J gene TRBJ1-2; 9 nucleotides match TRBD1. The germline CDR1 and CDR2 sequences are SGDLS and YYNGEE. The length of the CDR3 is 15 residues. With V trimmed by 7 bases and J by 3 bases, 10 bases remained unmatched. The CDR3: CASGGLGQGDYGYTF. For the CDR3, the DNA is TGTGCCAGCGGTGGCTTGGGACAGGGTGACTATGGCTACACCTTC.

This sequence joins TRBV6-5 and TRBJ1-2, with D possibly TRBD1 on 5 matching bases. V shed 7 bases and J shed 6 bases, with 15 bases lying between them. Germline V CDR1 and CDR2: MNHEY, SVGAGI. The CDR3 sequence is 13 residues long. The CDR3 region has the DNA TGTGCCAGCACCCTATCAGGGTCCCATGGCTACACCTTC. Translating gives CASTLSGSHGYTF.

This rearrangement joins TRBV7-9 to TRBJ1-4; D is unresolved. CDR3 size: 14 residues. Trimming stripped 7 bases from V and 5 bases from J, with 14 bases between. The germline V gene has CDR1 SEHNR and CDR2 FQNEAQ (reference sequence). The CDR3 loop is CASTNPRQNEKLFF. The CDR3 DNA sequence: TGTGCCAGCACAAACCCGCGGCAGAATGAAAAACTGTTTTTT.

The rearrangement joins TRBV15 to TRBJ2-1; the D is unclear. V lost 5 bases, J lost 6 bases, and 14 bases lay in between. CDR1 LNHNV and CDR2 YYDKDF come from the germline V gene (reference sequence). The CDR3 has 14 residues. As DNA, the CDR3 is TGTGCCACCAGCCCACTCGGGCTCGGCAATGAGCAGTTCTTC. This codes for CATSPLGLGNEQFF.

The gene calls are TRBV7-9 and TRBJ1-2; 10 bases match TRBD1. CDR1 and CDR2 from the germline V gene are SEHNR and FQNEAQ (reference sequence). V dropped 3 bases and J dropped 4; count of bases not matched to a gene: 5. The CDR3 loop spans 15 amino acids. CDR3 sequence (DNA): TGTGCCAGCAGCTTCGGGACAGGGGACCTCTATGGCTACACCTTC. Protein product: CASSFGTGDLYGYTF.

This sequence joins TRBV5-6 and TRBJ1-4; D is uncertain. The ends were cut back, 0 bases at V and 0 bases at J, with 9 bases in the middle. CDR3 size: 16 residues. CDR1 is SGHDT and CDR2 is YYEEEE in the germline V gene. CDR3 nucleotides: TGTGCCAGCAGCTTGGACGGGGATGCAACTAATGAAAAACTGTTTTTT. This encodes CASSLDGDATNEKLFF.

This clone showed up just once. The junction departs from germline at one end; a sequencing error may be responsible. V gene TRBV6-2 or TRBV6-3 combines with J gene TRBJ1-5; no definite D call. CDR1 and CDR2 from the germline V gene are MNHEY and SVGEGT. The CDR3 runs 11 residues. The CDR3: CASSLDQRQHF. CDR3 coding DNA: TGTGCCAGCAGTCTAGATCAGCGCCAGCATTTT.

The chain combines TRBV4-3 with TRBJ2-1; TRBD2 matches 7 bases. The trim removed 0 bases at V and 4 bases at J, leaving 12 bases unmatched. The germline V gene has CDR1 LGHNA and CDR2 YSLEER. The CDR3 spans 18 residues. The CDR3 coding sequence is TGCGCCAGCAGCCAAGATCATCAAGCAAGCGGGGCATACAATGAGCAGTTCTTC. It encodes CASSQDHQASGAYNEQFF.

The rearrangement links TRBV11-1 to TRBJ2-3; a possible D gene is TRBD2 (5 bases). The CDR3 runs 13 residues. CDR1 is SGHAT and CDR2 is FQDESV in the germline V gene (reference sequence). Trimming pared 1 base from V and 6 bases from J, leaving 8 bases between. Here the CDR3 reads CASSLEQRDTQYF. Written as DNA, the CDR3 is TGTGCCAGCAGCTTAGAACAGCGGGATACGCAGTATTTT. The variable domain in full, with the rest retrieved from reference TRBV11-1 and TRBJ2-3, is EAEVAQSPRYKITEKSQAVAFWCDPISGHATLYWYRQILGQGPELLVQFQDESVVDDSQLPKDRFSAERLKGVDSTLKIQPAELGDSAMYLCASSLEQRDTQYFGPGTRLTVL.

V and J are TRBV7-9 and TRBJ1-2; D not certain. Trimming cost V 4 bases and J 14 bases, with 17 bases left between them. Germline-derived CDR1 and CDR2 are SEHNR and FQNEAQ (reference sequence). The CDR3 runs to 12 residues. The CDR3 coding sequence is TGTGCCAGCAGCTCGACTTGGGTGGCAGGAACCTTC. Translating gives CASSSTWVAGTF. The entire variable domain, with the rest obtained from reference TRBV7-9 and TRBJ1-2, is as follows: DTGVSQNPRHKITKRGQNVTFRCDPISEHNRLYWYRQTLGQGPEFLTYFQNEAQLEKSRLLSDRFSAERPKGSFSTLEIQRTEQGDSAMYLCASSSTWVAGTFGSGTRLTVV.

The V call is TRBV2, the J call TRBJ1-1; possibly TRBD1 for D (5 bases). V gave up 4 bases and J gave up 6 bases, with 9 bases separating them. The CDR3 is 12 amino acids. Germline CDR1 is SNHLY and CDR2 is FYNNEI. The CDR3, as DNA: TGTGCCAGCAGTGGAAGGACATCTGAAGCTTTCTTT. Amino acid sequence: CASSGRTSEAFF.

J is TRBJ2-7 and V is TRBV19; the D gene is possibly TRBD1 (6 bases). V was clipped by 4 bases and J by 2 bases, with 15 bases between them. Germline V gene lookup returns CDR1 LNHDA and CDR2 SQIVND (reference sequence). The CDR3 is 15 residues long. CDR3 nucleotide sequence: TGTGCCAGTAGTACAACAGGGCCACCTACCTACGAGCAGTACTTC. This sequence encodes CASSTTGPPTYEQYF.

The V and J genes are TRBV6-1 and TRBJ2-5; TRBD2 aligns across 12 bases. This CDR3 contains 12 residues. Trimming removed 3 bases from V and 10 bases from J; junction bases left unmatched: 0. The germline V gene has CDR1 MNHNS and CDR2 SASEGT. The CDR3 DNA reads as TGTGCCAGCAGTGAGACTAGCGGGGGCCAGTACTTC. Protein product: CASSETSGGQYF.

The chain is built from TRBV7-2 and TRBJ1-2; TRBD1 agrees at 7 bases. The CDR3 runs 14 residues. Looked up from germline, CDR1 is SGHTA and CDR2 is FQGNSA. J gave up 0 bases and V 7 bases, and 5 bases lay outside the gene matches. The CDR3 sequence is CASIGTVTNYGYTF. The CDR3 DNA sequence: TGTGCCAGCATCGGGACAGTAACTAACTATGGCTACACCTTC.

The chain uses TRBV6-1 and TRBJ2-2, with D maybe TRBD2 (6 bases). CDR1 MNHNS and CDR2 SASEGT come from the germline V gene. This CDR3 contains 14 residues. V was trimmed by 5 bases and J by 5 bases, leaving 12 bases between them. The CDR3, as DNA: TGTGCCAGCAGTACGGGAGTCCCTACCGGGGAGCTGTTTTTT. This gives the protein CASSTGVPTGELFF.